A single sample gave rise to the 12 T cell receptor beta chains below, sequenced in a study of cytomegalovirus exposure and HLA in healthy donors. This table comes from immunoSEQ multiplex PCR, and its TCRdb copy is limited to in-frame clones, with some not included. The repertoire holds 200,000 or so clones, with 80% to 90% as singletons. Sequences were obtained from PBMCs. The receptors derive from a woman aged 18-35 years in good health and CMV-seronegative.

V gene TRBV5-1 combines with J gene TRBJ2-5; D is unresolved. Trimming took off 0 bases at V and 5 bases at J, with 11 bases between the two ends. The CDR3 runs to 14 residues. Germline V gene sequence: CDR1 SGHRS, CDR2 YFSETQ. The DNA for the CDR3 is TGCGCCAGCAGCTTGGATCCCTCGGGTGAGACCCAGTACTTC. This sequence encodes CASSLDPSGETQYF. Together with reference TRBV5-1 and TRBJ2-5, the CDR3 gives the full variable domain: KAGVTQTPRYLIKTRGQQVTLSCSPISGHRSVSWYQQTPGQGLQFLFEYFSETQRNKGNFPGRFSGRQFSNSRSEMNVSTLELGDSALYLCASSLDPSGETQYFGPGTRLLVL.

CDR3 in DNA: TGTGCCAGCAGTCCAGGACAGGGGGGCGATGGCTACACCTTC. Protein sequence: CASSPGQGGDGYTF. The rearrangement links TRBV28 to TRBJ1-2; 10 nucleotides align to TRBD1. The length of the CDR3 is 14 residues. Trimming took 5 bases from V and 6 from J; bases not matched to a gene: 6. Germline CDR1 is MDHEN and CDR2 is SYDVKM.

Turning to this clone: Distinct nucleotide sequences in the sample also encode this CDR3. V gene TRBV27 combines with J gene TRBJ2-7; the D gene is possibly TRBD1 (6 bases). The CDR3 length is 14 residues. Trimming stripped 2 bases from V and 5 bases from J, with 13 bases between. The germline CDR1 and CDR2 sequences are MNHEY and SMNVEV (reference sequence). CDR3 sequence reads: CASSLRGTFHEQYF. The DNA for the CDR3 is TGTGCCAGCAGTTTAAGAGGGACATTCCACGAGCAGTACTTC.

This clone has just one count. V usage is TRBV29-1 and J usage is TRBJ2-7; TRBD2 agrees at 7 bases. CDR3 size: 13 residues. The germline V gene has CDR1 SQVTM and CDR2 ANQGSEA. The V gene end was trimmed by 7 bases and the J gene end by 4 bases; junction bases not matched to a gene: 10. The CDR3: CSAQTGGSYEQYF. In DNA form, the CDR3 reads TGCAGCGCCCAGACTGGCGGGAGTTACGAGCAGTACTTC.

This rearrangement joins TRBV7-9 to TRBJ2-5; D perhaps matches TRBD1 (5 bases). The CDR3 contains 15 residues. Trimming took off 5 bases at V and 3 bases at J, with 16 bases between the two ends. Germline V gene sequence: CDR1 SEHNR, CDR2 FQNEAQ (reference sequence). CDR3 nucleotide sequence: TGTGCCAGCAGCCCCTGGCAGGGCCGAAAAGAGACCCAGTACTTC. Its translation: CASSPWQGRKETQYF. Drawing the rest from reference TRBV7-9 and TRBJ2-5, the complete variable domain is DTGVSQNPRHKITKRGQNVTFRCDPISEHNRLYWYRQTLGQGPEFLTYFQNEAQLEKSRLLSDRFSAERPKGSFSTLEIQRTEQGDSAMYLCASSPWQGRKETQYFGPGTRLLVL.

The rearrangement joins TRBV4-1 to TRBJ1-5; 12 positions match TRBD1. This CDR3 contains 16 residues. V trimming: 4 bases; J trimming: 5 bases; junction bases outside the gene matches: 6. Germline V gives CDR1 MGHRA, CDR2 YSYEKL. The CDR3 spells CASSPSGTGGYQPQHF. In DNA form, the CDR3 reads TGCGCCAGCAGCCCCTCGGGGACAGGGGGCTATCAGCCCCAGCATTTT.

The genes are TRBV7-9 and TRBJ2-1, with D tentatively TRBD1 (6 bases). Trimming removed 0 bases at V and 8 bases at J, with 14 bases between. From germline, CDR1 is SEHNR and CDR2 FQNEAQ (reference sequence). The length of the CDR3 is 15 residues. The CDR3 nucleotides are TGTGCCAGCAGCTTAGCGAACAGGGTGGTCCATGAGCAGTTCTTC. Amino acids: CASSLANRVVHEQFF.

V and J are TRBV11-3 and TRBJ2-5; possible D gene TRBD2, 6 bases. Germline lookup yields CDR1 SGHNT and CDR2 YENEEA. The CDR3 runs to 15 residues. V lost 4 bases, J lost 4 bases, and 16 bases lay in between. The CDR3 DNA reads TGTGCCAGCAGCTACGGGGGTCTGAAGGGAGAGACCCAGTACTTC. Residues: CASSYGGLKGETQYF.

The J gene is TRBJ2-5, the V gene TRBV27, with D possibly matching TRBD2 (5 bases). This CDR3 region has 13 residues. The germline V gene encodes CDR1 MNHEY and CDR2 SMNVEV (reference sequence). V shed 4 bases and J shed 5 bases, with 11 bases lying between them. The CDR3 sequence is CASSSGWAETQYF. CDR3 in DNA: TGTGCCAGCAGTTCGGGATGGGCGGAGACCCAGTACTTC.

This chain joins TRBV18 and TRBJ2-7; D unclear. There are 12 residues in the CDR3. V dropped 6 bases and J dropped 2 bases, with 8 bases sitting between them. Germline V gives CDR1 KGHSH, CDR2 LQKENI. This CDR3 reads CASSPVAYEQYF. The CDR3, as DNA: TGTGCCAGCTCTCCGGTAGCCTACGAGCAGTACTTC.

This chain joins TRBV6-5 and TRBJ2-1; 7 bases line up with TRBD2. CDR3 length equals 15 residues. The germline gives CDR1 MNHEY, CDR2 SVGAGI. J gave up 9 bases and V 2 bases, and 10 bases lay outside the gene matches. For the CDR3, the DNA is TGTGCCAGCAGTTACGCAGCGGGACCCGGCGGTGAGCAGTTCTTC. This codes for CASSYAAGPGGEQFF.

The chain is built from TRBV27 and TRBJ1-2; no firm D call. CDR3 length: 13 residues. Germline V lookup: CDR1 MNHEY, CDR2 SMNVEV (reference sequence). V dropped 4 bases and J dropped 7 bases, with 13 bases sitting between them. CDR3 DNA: TGTGCCAGCAGTTCCCCTGGGAGGCCTGGCTACACCTTC. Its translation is CASSSPGRPGYTF.